One sample yielded the 24 T cell receptor beta chains listed below, sequenced in a study of T-cell reconstitution after alpha-beta-depleted transplantation in children. It was with unique molecular identifiers that the TCRbeta library was prepared. TCRdb analysed the PCR reads with MiXCR anew, one entry per CDR3 protein. The table shows fewer than 250,000 distinct CDR3 sequences, with 17% occurring only once. The specimen was PBMCs, mostly from graft donor cells, collected 360 days after TCRalphabeta/CD19-depleted stem cell transplant. All receptors come from a male patient aged 2 to 10 who had a stem cell transplant for acute lymphoblastic leukemia, so the T cells may come from the graft donor.

This chain joins TRBV5-1 and TRBJ2-7; no reliable D call. CDR1 is SGHRS, CDR2 YFSETQ, per germline. The CDR3 is 12 amino acids. Trimming stripped 7 bases from V and 7 bases from J, with 15 bases between. CDR3 in DNA: TGCGCCAGCGGGCCTGGGTTCGAGGAGCAGTACTTC. It yields the protein CASGPGFEEQYF. Based on the CDR3 plus reference TRBV5-1 and TRBJ2-7, the full variable domain is KAGVTQTPRYLIKTRGQQVTLSCSPISGHRSVSWYQQTPGQGLQFLFEYFSETQRNKGNFPGRFSGRQFSNSRSEMNVSTLELGDSALYLCASGPGFEEQYFGPGTRLTVT.

The sample holds a few counts of this clonotype. The chain carries TRBV27 and TRBJ2-1; D call uncertain. Trimming took off 9 bases at V and 4 bases at J, with 13 bases between the two ends. Per the germline V gene, CDR1 is MNHEY and CDR2 is SMNVEV (reference sequence). The CDR3 has 13 residues. The CDR3, as DNA: TGTGCCAGTCACCAAGTAGGGTACAATGAGCAGTTCTTC. It encodes CASHQVGYNEQFF.

V and J are TRBV7-2 and TRBJ2-3; weak D call: TRBD1 (6 bases). The germline V and J ends were trimmed by 2 bases and 4 bases, with 13 bases remaining between them. There are 15 residues in the CDR3. Germline V gives CDR1 SGHTA, CDR2 FQGNSA. The CDR3 reads CASSLRQESADTQYF. CDR3 DNA: TGTGCCAGCAGCTTACGACAGGAAAGCGCAGATACGCAGTATTTT.

The chain combines TRBV27 with TRBJ1-2; 7 bases align to TRBD1. CDR3 size: 16 residues. J gave up 0 bases and V 8 bases, and 12 bases lay outside the gene matches. Germline V gene lookup returns CDR1 MNHEY and CDR2 SMNVEV (reference sequence). CDR3 coding DNA: TGTGCCAGCCGCACAGGGGCGACCCCACCTAACTATGGCTACACCTTC. Encoded protein: CASRTGATPPNYGYTF.

The table lists this clonotype with a few counts. The V and J genes are TRBV29-1 and TRBJ1-1; a weak D match, TRBD1 (6 bases). The germline gives CDR1 SQVTM, CDR2 ANQGSEA. Trimming stripped 6 bases from V and 0 bases from J, with 11 bases between. This CDR3 comprises 13 residues. CDR3 coding DNA: TGCAGCGTCAAGGGACAACTGAACACTGAAGCTTTCTTT. It codes for CSVKGQLNTEAFF.

This clonotype was detected many times. The V and J genes are TRBV10-3 and TRBJ1-2, with a tentative D call TRBD1 (5 bases). V was clipped by 7 bases and J by 4 bases, with 7 bases between them. This CDR3 region has 11 residues. Germline V gene lookup returns CDR1 ENHRY and CDR2 SYGVKD. The CDR3 spells CAINGGYGYTF. In DNA, the CDR3 is TGTGCCATCAATGGGGGCTATGGCTACACCTTC.

V usage is TRBV10-3 and J usage is TRBJ2-7; the D call may be TRBD1 or TRBD2 (6 bases each). The CDR3 covers 14 residues. V was shortened by 7 bases and J by 7 bases, with 20 bases between the two germline ends. Germline values: CDR1 ENHRY, CDR2 SYGVKD. CDR3 loop: CAITIQGRTGEQYF. The CDR3 bases are TGTGCCATCACCATTCAGGGGAGGACTGGGGAGCAGTACTTC.

V is TRBV5-6 and J is TRBJ1-2; D is unresolved. This CDR3 has 12 residues. V dropped 4 bases and J dropped 4 bases, with 8 bases sitting between them. CDR1 and CDR2 (germline): SGHDT, YYEEEE. The CDR3 region is CASSRTSYGYTF. CDR3 coding DNA: TGTGCCAGCAGCCGCACTAGCTATGGCTACACCTTC. Based on the CDR3 plus reference TRBV5-6 and TRBJ1-2, the full variable domain is DAGVTQSPTHLIKTRGQQVTLRCSPKSGHDTVSWYQQALGQGPQFIFQYYEEEERQRGNFPDRFSGHQFPNYSSELNVNALLLGDSALYLCASSRTSYGYTFGSGTRLTVV.

This clonotype was counted a few times. The chain uses TRBV5-1 and TRBJ2-5, with D tentatively TRBD2 (5 bases). The CDR3 covers 16 residues. The V and J ends lost 4 bases and 5 bases respectively, with 21 bases between them. Germline values: CDR1 SGHRS, CDR2 YFSETQ. For the CDR3, the DNA is TGCGCCAGCAGCCCAAGGAGTTCGGGGTCTGAGGAGACCCAGTACTTC. This translates into CASSPRSSGSEETQYF.

Only a few counts were recorded for this clonotype. The chain couples TRBV20-1 to TRBJ2-5, with 11 bases aligning to TRBD2. This CDR3 spans 15 amino acids. V lost 5 bases to trimming and J lost 3 bases; unmatched junction nucleotides: 8. Germline V gives CDR1 DFQATT, CDR2 SNEGSKA (reference sequence). The CDR3 DNA reads TGCAGTGCTCTACTAGCGGGGGACCTGAAAGAGACCCAGTACTTC. Translated, it gives CSALLAGDLKETQYF.

This clonotype was counted only a few times. The rearrangement links TRBV24-1 to TRBJ2-3; 8 nucleotides match TRBD1. V was pared by 4 bases and J by 6 bases, with 14 bases of the junction left unmatched. Germline V CDR1 and CDR2: KGHDR, SFDVKD. The CDR3 runs to 17 residues. CDR3 sequence (DNA): TGTGCCACCAGTGACCCAACGACAGGGGATTTCTTGGATACGCAGTATTTT. It specifies CATSDPTTGDFLDTQYF.

This clonotype was seen more than once but under ten times. The rearrangement joins TRBV20-1 to TRBJ2-7, with D perhaps matching TRBD1 (5 bases). Trimming took 2 bases from V and 3 from J, leaving 14 bases between them. The CDR3 totals 14 residues. From germline, CDR1 is DFQATT and CDR2 SNEGSKA (reference sequence). The DNA for the CDR3 is TGCAGTGCTAGATGGGTGGGGCCCGACTACGAGCAGTACTTC. This sequence encodes CSARWVGPDYEQYF.

In nucleotides, the CDR3 is TGTGCCAGCAGTCGACTAGCGGGGGGGCCGGGGAACACCGGGGAGCTGTTTTTT. Translation gives CASSRLAGGPGNTGELFF. V is TRBV6-4 and J is TRBJ2-2; TRBD2 matches 14 bases. The J segment lost 1 base and the V segment lost 5 bases, leaving 6 bases of the junction unmatched. From germline, CDR1 is MRHNA and CDR2 SNTAGT. CDR3 length: 18 residues.

This clonotype was counted between two and nine times. The CDR3 protein is CASSLVGAIPGANVLTF. The CDR3 nucleotides read TGTGCCAGCAGCTTGGTTGGGGCAATCCCTGGGGCCAACGTCCTGACTTTC. V and J are TRBV5-6 and TRBJ2-6, with a tentative D call TRBD1 (5 bases). Germline CDR1 SGHDT, CDR2 YYEEEE. The CDR3 length is 17 residues. The V gene lost 0 bases and the J gene lost 2 bases, with 12 bases spanning the gap.

This clonotype appeared a few times. This rearrangement joins TRBV7-9 to TRBJ2-3; tentatively, D is TRBD1 or TRBD2 (5 bases each). Germline lookup yields CDR1 SEHNR and CDR2 FQNEAQ (reference sequence). V shed 5 bases and J shed 2 bases, with 14 bases lying between them. The CDR3 length is 15 residues. This chain's CDR3 is CASSSSGTYTDTQYF. In DNA, the CDR3 is TGTGCCAGCAGCAGCTCCGGGACGTACACAGATACGCAGTATTTT.

The V call is TRBV20-1, the J call TRBJ2-1; 7 nucleotides line up with TRBD2. The CDR3 length is 15 residues. V was clipped by 6 bases and J by 6 bases; unmatched bases: 14. Per germline, CDR1 DFQATT and CDR2 SNEGSKA (reference sequence). CDR3 DNA sequence: TGCAGTGCGAAAGAACCCGGACTAGTCCCCAATGAGCAGTTCTTC. This codes for CSAKEPGLVPNEQFF.

The chain employs TRBV5-4 and TRBJ1-2, with 8 bases that match TRBD1. The length of the CDR3 is 14 residues. The V gene's germline CDR1 is SGHNT and CDR2 YYREEE (reference sequence). Trimming cost V 4 bases and J 5 bases; bases outside gene matches: 7. DNA of the CDR3: TGTGCCAGCAGCCCTAGGACAGGGAAATATGGCTACACCTTC. This translates into CASSPRTGKYGYTF. The full variable domain, with the rest looked up from reference TRBV5-4 and TRBJ1-2, is ETGVTQSPTHLIKTRGQQVTLRCSSQSGHNTVSWYQQALGQGPQFIFQYYREEENGRGNFPPRFSGLQFPNYSSELNVNALELDDSALYLCASSPRTGKYGYTFGSGTRLTVV.

This clonotype has a handful of counts. J is TRBJ1-5 and V is TRBV12-3 or TRBV12-4; the match to TRBD1 covers 7 bases. V lost 6 bases and J lost 0; bases outside the gene matches: 11. The CDR3 has 17 residues. CDR3 sequence (DNA): TGTGCCAGCAGAACCGGGACAGCCAGATATAGCAATCAGCCCCAGCATTTT. Amino acid sequence: CASRTGTARYSNQPQHF.

The chain has TRBV27 and TRBJ2-2; D is unresolved. This CDR3 region has 17 residues. Germline CDR1 reads MNHEY; CDR2 reads SMNVEV (reference sequence). With 4 bases removed from V and 0 bases from J, the gap between germline ends came to 15 bases. CDR3 sequence reads: CASSSIAWDSNTGELFF. For the CDR3, the DNA is TGTGCCAGCAGTTCGATAGCTTGGGATTCGAACACCGGGGAGCTGTTTTTT.

The sample holds a few counts of this clonotype. The chain carries TRBV5-6 and TRBJ2-7, with TRBD1 matching over 9 bases. The V gene's germline CDR1 is SGHDT and CDR2 YYEEEE. After removal of 4 bases from V and 7 bases from J, the junction contained 12 bases not matched to a gene. The CDR3 runs to 15 residues. CDR3 nucleotides: TGTGCCAGCAGCGAGAGGGACAGGGCAGGGTATGAGCAGTACTTC. Translating it yields CASSERDRAGYEQYF.

In this sample, this clonotype turned up many times. The chain has TRBV5-6 and TRBJ2-7; D call uncertain. This CDR3 spans 14 amino acids. With 1 base removed from V and 0 bases from J, the gap between germline ends came to 8 bases. Germline V lookup: CDR1 SGHDT, CDR2 YYEEEE. This CDR3 is CASSLLGSSYEQYF. For the CDR3, the DNA is TGTGCCAGCAGCTTGCTCGGAAGCTCCTACGAGCAGTACTTC.

This clonotype showed up just a few times. The rearrangement joins TRBV30 to TRBJ2-2; D is perhaps TRBD1 or TRBD2 (5 bases each). Looked up from germline, CDR1 is GTSNPN and CDR2 is SVGIG (reference sequence). The length of the CDR3 is 14 residues. The ends were cut back, 0 bases at V and 1 base at J, with 6 bases in the middle. CDR3 amino acids: CAWSVGVNTGELFF. CDR3 DNA sequence: TGTGCCTGGAGTGTGGGGGTGAACACCGGGGAGCTGTTTTTT.

This clonotype appeared many times. V and J are TRBV4-3 and TRBJ1-4; D is unresolved. The CDR3 contains 14 residues. Germline V gives CDR1 LGHNA, CDR2 YSLEER. V lost 0 bases, J lost 8 bases, and 10 bases lay in between. The chain's CDR3 is CASSQDGVGEKLFF. CDR3 nucleotide sequence: TGCGCCAGCAGCCAAGATGGGGTGGGGGAAAAACTGTTTTTT.

This clonotype was counted many times. This chain joins TRBV7-9 and TRBJ2-7; maybe TRBD1 (6 bases). The CDR3 length is 16 residues. From germline, CDR1 is SEHNR and CDR2 FQNEAQ (reference sequence). Deletions cut 5 bases from V and 3 bases from J, with 20 bases between. The CDR3 DNA is TGTGCCAGCAGCCTGGCCGGACAGCAGGCTCACTACGAGCAGTACTTC. Translated: CASSLAGQQAHYEQYF.